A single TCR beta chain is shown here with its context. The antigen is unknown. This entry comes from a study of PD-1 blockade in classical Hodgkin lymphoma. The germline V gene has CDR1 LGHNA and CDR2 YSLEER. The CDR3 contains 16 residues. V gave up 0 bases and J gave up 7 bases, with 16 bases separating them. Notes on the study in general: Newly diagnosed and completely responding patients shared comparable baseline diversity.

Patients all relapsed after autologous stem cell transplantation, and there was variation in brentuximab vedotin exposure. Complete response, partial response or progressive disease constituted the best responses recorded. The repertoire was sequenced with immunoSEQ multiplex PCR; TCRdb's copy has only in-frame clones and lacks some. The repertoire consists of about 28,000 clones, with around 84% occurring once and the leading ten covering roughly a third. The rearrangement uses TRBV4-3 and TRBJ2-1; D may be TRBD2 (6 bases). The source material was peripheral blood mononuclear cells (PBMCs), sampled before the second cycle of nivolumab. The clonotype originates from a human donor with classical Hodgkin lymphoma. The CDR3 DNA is TGCGCCAGCAGCCAAGATTTCCGGGGGTCTTGGAATGAGCAGTTCTTC. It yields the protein CASSQDFRGSWNEQFF.